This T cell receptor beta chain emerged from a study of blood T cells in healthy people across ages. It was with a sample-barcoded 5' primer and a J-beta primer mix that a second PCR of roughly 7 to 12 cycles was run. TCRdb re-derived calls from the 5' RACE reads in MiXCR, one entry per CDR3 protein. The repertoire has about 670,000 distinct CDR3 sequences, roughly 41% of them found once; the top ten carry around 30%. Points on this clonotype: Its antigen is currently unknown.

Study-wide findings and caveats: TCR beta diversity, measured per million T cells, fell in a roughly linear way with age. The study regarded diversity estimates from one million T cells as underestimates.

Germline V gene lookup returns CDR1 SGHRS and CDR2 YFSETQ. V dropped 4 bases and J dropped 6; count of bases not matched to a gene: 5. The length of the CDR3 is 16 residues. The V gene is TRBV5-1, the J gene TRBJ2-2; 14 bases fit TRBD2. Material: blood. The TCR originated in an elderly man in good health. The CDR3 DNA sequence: TGCGCCAGCAGCCGGGGGACTAGCGGGAGTGCCGGGGAGCTGTTTTTT. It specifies CASSRGTSGSAGELFF.